This is a list of T cell receptor beta chains from one sample in a study of blood T cells in healthy people across ages. TCRdb analysed the 5' RACE reads with MiXCR anew, one entry per CDR3 protein. The sample has around 940,000 distinct CDR3 sequences, just over 50% seen once. Sequenced material: blood. These receptors all come from a woman aged 60-75 years in good health. CDR3s include the opening cysteine and the closing phenylalanine or tryptophan. Fields, in order: V gene, J gene, clone size, D gene, CDR3 protein, CDR3 DNA. The D gene is left open where the match is weak. The size entry is marked missing in some rows and otherwise reads once, few, many or a size class.

V: TRBV7-9
J: TRBJ2-7
size: .
D: .
CDR3: CASSPGGEKYEQYF
DNA: TGTGCCAGCAGCCCTGGTGGTGAGAAGTACGAGCAGTACTTC

V: TRBV5-8
J: TRBJ2-2
size: .
D: .
CDR3: CASVQGGSGKTGELFF
DNA: TGTGCCAGCGTCCAAGGGGGAAGCGGGAAAACCGGGGAGCTGTTTTTT

V: TRBV20-1
J: TRBJ2-4
size: few
D: TRBD2
CDR3: CSARSKLAGVARGKNIQYF
DNA: TGCAGTGCTAGATCCAAACTAGCGGGAGTGGCGCGGGGCAAAAACATTCAGTACTTC

V: TRBV4-3
J: TRBJ1-2
size: few
D: .
CDR3: CASSQDGRTFYGYTF
DNA: TGCGCCAGCAGCCAAGATGGGCGGACCTTCTATGGCTACACCTTC

V: TRBV29-1
J: TRBJ1-2
size: .
D: TRBD1
CDR3: CSVERGGAGYTF
DNA: TGCAGCGTTGAAAGAGGGGGCGCGGGCTACACCTTC

V: TRBV2
J: TRBJ2-7
size: .
D: .
CDR3: CASSERAKVAYEQYF
DNA: TGTGCCAGCAGTGAAAGGGCCAAAGTTGCCTACGAGCAGTACTTC

V: TRBV24-1
J: TRBJ2-1
size: .
D: TRBD2
CDR3: CATSDLAGGPQDEQFF
DNA: TGTGCCACCAGTGACCTAGCGGGAGGGCCCCAGGATGAGCAGTTCTTC

V: TRBV6-5
J: TRBJ2-5
size: .
D: .
CDR3: CASTGDRVQRKETQYF
DNA: TGTGCCAGCACGGGGGATAGGGTCCAGAGAAAAGAGACCCAGTACTTC

V: TRBV10-3
J: TRBJ2-3
size: .
D: TRBD1
CDR3: CAISLTGDRTDTQYF
DNA: TGTGCCATCAGCCTGACAGGGGATAGGACAGATACGCAGTATTTT

V: TRBV7-2
J: TRBJ2-5
size: .
D: .
CDR3: CASSAWTRQETQYF
DNA: TGTGCCAGCAGCGCCTGGACTCGCCAAGAGACCCAGTACTTC

V: TRBV29-1
J: TRBJ2-5
size: .
D: .
CDR3: CSAGSREWTQHF
DNA: TGCAGCGCCGGTTCTCGTGAGTGGACCCAGCACTTC

V: TRBV10-3
J: TRBJ2-3
size: .
D: TRBD2
CDR3: CATSKREGDTQYF
DNA: TGTGCCACCTCTAAGCGGGAGGGGGATACGCAGTATTTT

V: TRBV12-3/TRBV12-4
J: TRBJ2-1
size: .
D: .
CDR3: CASSSPDFLSYNEQFF
DNA: TGTGCCAGCAGTTCCCCCGACTTCCTCTCCTACAATGAGCAGTTCTTC

V: TRBV2
J: TRBJ2-5
size: .
D: TRBD2
CDR3: CASSGTTSGSSGEQYF
DNA: TGTGCCAGCAGTGGGACGACTAGCGGGAGCAGTGGTGAGCAGTACTTC

V: TRBV4-2
J: TRBJ2-2
size: .
D: .
CDR3: CASSHSFLRDNTGELFF
DNA: TGTGCCAGCAGCCACTCCTTCTTGCGAGATAACACCGGGGAGCTGTTTTTT

V: TRBV3-1
J: TRBJ1-1
size: .
D: .
CDR3: CASSYTGEDTEAFF
DNA: TGTGCCAGCAGCTATACCGGGGAGGACACTGAAGCTTTCTTT

V: TRBV4-1
J: TRBJ2-3
size: .
D: TRBD2
CDR3: CASSQGEASGRAKTDTQYF
DNA: TGCGCCAGCAGCCAAGGAGAGGCTAGCGGGAGGGCCAAGACAGATACGCAGTATTTT

V: TRBV28
J: TRBJ2-3
size: .
D: TRBD1
CDR3: CASSFSLRDREADTQYF
DNA: TGTGCCAGCAGTTTTTCGCTCCGGGACAGGGAGGCAGATACGCAGTATTTT

V: TRBV6-2/TRBV6-3
J: TRBJ1-5
size: few
D: .
CDR3: CASSWGWGSNQPQHF
DNA: TGTGCCAGCAGTTGGGGTTGGGGTAGCAATCAGCCCCAGCATTTT

V: TRBV20-1
J: TRBJ1-5
size: few
D: .
CDR3: CSARDLLTVDQPQHF
DNA: TGCAGTGCTAGAGATCTCTTGACAGTGGATCAGCCCCAGCATTTT

V: TRBV4-1
J: TRBJ2-5
size: .
D: .
CDR3: CASSQLEETQYF
DNA: TGCGCCAGCAGCCAGTTGGAGGAGACCCAGTACTTC

V: TRBV7-2
J: TRBJ2-7
size: few
D: .
CDR3: CASSWDRFREQYF
DNA: TGTGCCAGCAGCTGGGACCGGTTTCGCGAGCAGTACTTC

V: TRBV20-1
J: TRBJ2-5
size: once
D: .
CDR3: CSARRGSFEEEQYF
DNA: TGCAGTGCTAGACGGGGCTCGTTTGAGGAAGAGCAGTACTTC

V: TRBV11-2
J: TRBJ2-7
size: .
D: .
CDR3: CASRRKSWDSYEQYF
DNA: TGTGCCAGCAGACGTAAGTCGTGGGACTCGTACGAGCAGTACTTC

V: TRBV6-5
J: TRBJ2-1
size: .
D: TRBD2
CDR3: CARKKEREGYNNEQFF
DNA: TGTGCAAGAAAAAAGGAGCGGGAGGGCTACAACAATGAGCAGTTCTTC

V: TRBV11-2
J: TRBJ2-7
size: .
D: .
CDR3: CASSLDGIGLSSYEQYF
DNA: TGTGCCAGCAGCTTAGATGGGATTGGGCTTTCCTCCTACGAGCAGTACTTC

V: TRBV20-1
J: TRBJ2-3
size: .
D: .
CDR3: CSAREGSRGTDTQYF
DNA: TGCAGTGCTAGAGAAGGGAGCAGGGGCACAGATACGCAGTATTTT

V: TRBV4-1
J: TRBJ2-1
size: .
D: .
CDR3: CASSQGVRRDFSYNEQFF
DNA: TGCGCCAGCAGCCAAGGGGTCAGGCGGGACTTCTCCTACAATGAGCAGTTCTTC

V: TRBV29-1
J: TRBJ2-5
size: few
D: .
CDR3: CSVNRNQQETQYF
DNA: TGCAGCGTTAATCGCAACCAGCAAGAGACCCAGTACTTC

V: TRBV2
J: TRBJ1-2
size: .
D: .
CDR3: CASSTGRSNYGYTF
DNA: TGTGCCAGCAGTACGGGACGGTCAAACTATGGCTACACCTTC

V: TRBV7-9
J: TRBJ2-7
size: many
D: TRBD1
CDR3: CASSSNLGQGHEQYF
DNA: TGTGCCAGCAGCTCAAACCTGGGACAGGGCCACGAGCAGTACTTC

V: TRBV2
J: TRBJ2-3
size: .
D: TRBD2
CDR3: CASSEKRDGTDTQYF
DNA: TGTGCCAGCAGTGAAAAGCGGGACGGCACAGATACGCAGTATTTT

V: TRBV6-5
J: TRBJ1-5
size: .
D: .
CDR3: CASSPLLTGGNRPQHF
DNA: TGTGCCAGCAGCCCCCTCTTGACAGGAGGCAATCGGCCCCAGCATTTT

V: TRBV28
J: TRBJ2-3
size: .
D: .
CDR3: CASSHRGGTDTQYF
DNA: TGTGCCAGCAGCCACAGGGGGGGGACAGATACGCAGTATTTT

V: TRBV20-1
J: TRBJ2-6
size: .
D: .
CDR3: CSARDLGRTTSGANVLTF
DNA: TGCAGTGCTAGAGATCTGGGACGGACGACCTCTGGGGCCAACGTCCTGACTTTC

V: TRBV2
J: TRBJ2-5
size: many
D: .
CDR3: CASRTDTQETQYF
DNA: TGTGCCAGCAGAACCGACACGCAAGAGACCCAGTACTTC

V: TRBV12-3/TRBV12-4
J: TRBJ2-1
size: few
D: .
CDR3: CASSTHRDEQFF
DNA: TGTGCCAGCAGTACCCACAGGGACGAGCAGTTCTTC

V: TRBV7-2
J: TRBJ2-6
size: few
D: .
CDR3: CASSPRESLGANVLTF
DNA: TGTGCCAGCAGCCCCCGTGAGAGTCTAGGGGCCAACGTCCTGACTTTC

V: TRBV29-1
J: TRBJ2-5
size: many
D: .
CDR3: CSVPEGWETQYF
DNA: TGCAGCGTCCCGGAGGGTTGGGAGACCCAGTACTTC

V: TRBV12-3/TRBV12-4
J: TRBJ2-5
size: .
D: .
CDR3: CASTQEGMMGRKTQYF
DNA: TGTGCCAGCACCCAGGAAGGGATGATGGGGAGGAAGACCCAGTACTTC

V: TRBV2
J: TRBJ2-7
size: .
D: .
CDR3: CASRRGGSSSYEQYF
DNA: TGTGCCAGCAGGAGGGGTGGGAGTAGCTCCTACGAGCAGTACTTC

V: TRBV4-1
J: TRBJ2-7
size: .
D: .
CDR3: CASSQTHLTYEQYF
DNA: TGCGCCAGCAGCCAAACCCACCTTACCTACGAGCAGTACTTC

V: TRBV3-1
J: TRBJ2-1
size: once
D: TRBD2
CDR3: CASSQTGGDEQFF
DNA: TGTGCCAGCAGCCAAACGGGGGGGGATGAGCAGTTCTTC

V: TRBV20-1
J: TRBJ1-6
size: .
D: TRBD1
CDR3: CSVDPGTVYSPLHF
DNA: TGCAGTGTGGACCCCGGGACAGTTTATTCACCCCTCCACTTT

V: TRBV12-3/TRBV12-4
J: TRBJ1-2
size: few
D: TRBD1
CDR3: CASTRDRENYGYTF
DNA: TGTGCCAGCACCCGGGACAGAGAAAACTATGGCTACACCTTC

V: TRBV12-3/TRBV12-4
J: TRBJ2-7
size: .
D: TRBD2
CDR3: CASAPTSFAYEQYF
DNA: TGTGCCAGCGCTCCGACTAGCTTTGCCTACGAGCAGTACTTC

V: TRBV5-6
J: TRBJ2-2
size: .
D: .
CDR3: CASSRLGELFF
DNA: TGTGCCAGCAGCCGCCTTGGGGAGCTGTTTTTT

V: TRBV3-1
J: TRBJ1-1
size: once
D: .
CDR3: CVSSERWGRNTEAFF
DNA: TGTGTCAGCAGCGAACGGTGGGGGCGCAACACTGAAGCTTTCTTT

V: TRBV7-8
J: TRBJ2-7
size: few
D: TRBD2
CDR3: CASSPLGERERDEQYF
DNA: TGTGCCAGCAGCCCACTGGGAGAGCGGGAAAGGGACGAGCAGTACTTC

V: TRBV4-2
J: TRBJ2-7
size: .
D: TRBD2
CDR3: CASSQETNSIAGGDYEQYF
DNA: TGTGCCAGCAGCCAAGAAACCAATTCCATAGCGGGAGGAGACTACGAGCAGTACTTC

V: TRBV20-1
J: TRBJ1-1
size: .
D: TRBD1
CDR3: CSAAPPGQGMNTEAFF
DNA: TGCAGTGCTGCACCCCCGGGACAGGGCATGAACACTGAAGCTTTCTTT

V: TRBV3-1
J: TRBJ2-7
size: .
D: TRBD1
CDR3: CASSPYDRAYEQYF
DNA: TGTGCCAGCAGCCCTTACGACAGGGCCTACGAGCAGTACTTC